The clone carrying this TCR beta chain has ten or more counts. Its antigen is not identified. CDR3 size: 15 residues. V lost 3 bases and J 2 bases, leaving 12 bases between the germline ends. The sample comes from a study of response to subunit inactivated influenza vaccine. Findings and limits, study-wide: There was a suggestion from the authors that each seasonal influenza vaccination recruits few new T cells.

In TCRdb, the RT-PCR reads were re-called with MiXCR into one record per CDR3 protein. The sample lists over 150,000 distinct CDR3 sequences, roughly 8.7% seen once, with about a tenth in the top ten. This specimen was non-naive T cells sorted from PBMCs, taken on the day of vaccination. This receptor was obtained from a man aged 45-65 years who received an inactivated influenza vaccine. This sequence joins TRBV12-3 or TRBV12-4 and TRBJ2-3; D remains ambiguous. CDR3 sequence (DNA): TGTGCCAGCAGTTTCGTGGGCGTGGACACAGATACGCAGTATTTT. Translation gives CASSFVGVDTDTQYF.